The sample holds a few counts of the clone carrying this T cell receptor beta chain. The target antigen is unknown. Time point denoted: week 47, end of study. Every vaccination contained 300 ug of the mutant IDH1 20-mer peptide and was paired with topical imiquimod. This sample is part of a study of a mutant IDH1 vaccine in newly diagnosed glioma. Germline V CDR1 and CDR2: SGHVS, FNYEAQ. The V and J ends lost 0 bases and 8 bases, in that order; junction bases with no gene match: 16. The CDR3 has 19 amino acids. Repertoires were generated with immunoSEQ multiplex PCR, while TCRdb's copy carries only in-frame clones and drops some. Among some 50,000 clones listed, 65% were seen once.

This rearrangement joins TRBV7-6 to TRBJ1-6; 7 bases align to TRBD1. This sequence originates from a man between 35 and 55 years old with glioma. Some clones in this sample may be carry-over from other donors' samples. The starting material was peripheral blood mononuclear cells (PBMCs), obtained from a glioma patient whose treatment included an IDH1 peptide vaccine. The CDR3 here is CASSLAGGGGAGGYSPLHF. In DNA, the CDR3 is TGTGCCAGCAGCTTAGCGGGAGGAGGGGGCGCAGGTGGATATTCACCCCTCCACTTT.